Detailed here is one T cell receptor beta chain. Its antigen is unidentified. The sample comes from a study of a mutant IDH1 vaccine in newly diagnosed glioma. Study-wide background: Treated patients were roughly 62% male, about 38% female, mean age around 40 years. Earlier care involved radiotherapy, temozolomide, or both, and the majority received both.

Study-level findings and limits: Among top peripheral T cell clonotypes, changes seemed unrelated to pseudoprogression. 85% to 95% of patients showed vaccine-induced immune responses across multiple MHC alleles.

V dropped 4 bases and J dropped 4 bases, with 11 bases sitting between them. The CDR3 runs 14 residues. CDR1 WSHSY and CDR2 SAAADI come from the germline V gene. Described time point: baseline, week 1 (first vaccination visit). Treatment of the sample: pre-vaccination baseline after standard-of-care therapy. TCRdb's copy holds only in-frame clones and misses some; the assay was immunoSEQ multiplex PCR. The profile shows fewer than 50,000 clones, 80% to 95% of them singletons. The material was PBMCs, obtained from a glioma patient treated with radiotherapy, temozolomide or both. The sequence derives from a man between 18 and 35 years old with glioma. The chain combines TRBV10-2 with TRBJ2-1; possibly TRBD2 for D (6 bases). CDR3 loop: CASSVAGQYNEQFF. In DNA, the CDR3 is TGCGCCAGCAGTGTGGCGGGGCAGTACAATGAGCAGTTCTTC.